The TCR beta chain under discussion was sequenced for a study of shared clonotypes between healthy human individuals. Study outcomes and limitations: The sharing of 5% to 5.5% of naive CD4 clonotypes was seen across a handful of donors.

Of note for this clone: The target antigen is unknown.

Method: immunoSEQ multiplex PCR; TCRdb's copy keeps in-frame clones and lacks some. Here the sample spans around 600,000 clones, approximately 96% being singletons. The CDR3 extends over 14 amino acids. V lost 6 bases and J lost 5, with 15 bases in between. CDR1 is SEHNR and CDR2 is FQNEAQ in the germline V gene (reference sequence). Naive CD8 cells comprised CD45RO-negative, CCR7-positively selected cells, excluding terminally differentiated effector memory CD45RA+ cells. The sample consisted of naive CD8+ T cells sorted from blood. The chain links TRBV7-9 to TRBJ2-3; D not resolved. This receptor was taken from a woman younger than 45 in good health. The CDR3 reads CASRPGSDLDTQYF. The DNA for the CDR3 is TGTGCCAGCAGGCCCGGTTCAGATTTAGATACGCAGTATTTT.